One sample yielded the 22 T cell receptor beta chains listed below, sequenced in a study of Ad26.COV2.S vaccination and SARS-CoV-2 variants. The table came from immunoSEQ multiplex PCR; TCRdb's copy has only in-frame clones and leaves some out. The profile covers around 94,000 clones, with around 81% appearing a single time and around a sixth taken by the ten largest. The sequenced sample was peripheral blood, obtained after recovery from COVID-19. These receptors all come from a human donor who had recovered from COVID-19.

The J gene is TRBJ1-1, the V gene TRBV5-6, with D hard to call. V was trimmed by 4 bases and J by 6 bases, leaving 16 bases between them. This CDR3 is built from 14 residues. The germline CDR1 and CDR2 sequences are SGHDT and YYEEEE. CDR3 sequence: CASSPTSRRAEAFF. CDR3 nucleotides: TGTGCCAGCAGCCCAACCAGCAGGAGGGCTGAAGCTTTCTTT.

The CDR3 DNA follows: TGTGCCAGCAGTGAAACGAGTGCCCTCCACTTT. Amino acid sequence: CASSETSALHF. The chain uses TRBV25-1 and TRBJ1-6; D is undetermined. Trimming pared 2 bases from V and 14 bases from J, leaving 7 bases between. The CDR3 spans 11 residues. The germline CDR1 and CDR2 sequences are MGHDK and SYGVNS.

The CDR3 DNA reads TGTGCCATCAGTGTGACGGATAGCTCCTACAATGAGCAGTTCTTC. Translation: CAISVTDSSYNEQFF. V and J are TRBV10-3 and TRBJ2-1; no definite D call. This CDR3 is 15 amino acids long. V was pared by 4 bases and J by 0 bases, with 10 bases between. Germline loops: CDR1 ENHRY, CDR2 SYGVKD.

This chain links TRBV7-9 with TRBJ2-2; D call uncertain. Germline values: CDR1 SEHNR, CDR2 FQNEAQ (reference sequence). The CDR3 sequence is 13 residues long. Trimming removed 6 bases from V and 7 bases from J, with 12 bases in between. The CDR3 reads CASRYKSNGELFF. CDR3 coding DNA: TGTGCCAGCAGATATAAATCTAACGGGGAGCTGTTTTTT. Supplemented by reference TRBV7-9 and TRBJ2-2, the full variable domain reads DTGVSQNPRHKITKRGQNVTFRCDPISEHNRLYWYRQTLGQGPEFLTYFQNEAQLEKSRLLSDRFSAERPKGSFSTLEIQRTEQGDSAMYLCASRYKSNGELFFGEGSRLTVL.

The chain employs TRBV11-2 and TRBJ1-1; D call uncertain. This CDR3 comprises 11 residues. The ends were cut back, 2 bases at V and 3 bases at J, with 1 base in the middle. In germline, CDR1 is SGHAT, CDR2 FQNNGV. Written as DNA, the CDR3 is TGTGCCAGCAGCTTATACACTGAAGCTTTCTTT. This codes for CASSLYTEAFF.

The genes are TRBV4-1 and TRBJ1-2; D remains ambiguous. The CDR3 is made up of 16 amino acids. Per the germline V gene, CDR1 is MGHRA and CDR2 is YSYEKL. The V end was cut by 0 bases, the J end by 1 base, with 12 bases between. CDR3 sequence: CASSQDSYGNNYGYTF. The CDR3 bases are TGCGCCAGCAGCCAAGATTCGTACGGGAATAACTATGGCTACACCTTC.

The chain has TRBV27 and TRBJ1-3; D uncertain. This CDR3 comprises 16 residues. V gave up 4 bases and J gave up 0 bases, with 13 bases separating them. Germline CDR1 reads MNHEY; CDR2 reads SMNVEV (reference sequence). The chain's CDR3 is CASSSSTGLSGNTIYF. The CDR3 DNA sequence: TGTGCCAGCAGTTCGTCGACGGGCCTCTCTGGAAACACCATATATTTT.

The chain links TRBV7-9 to TRBJ2-1; TRBD1 is a possible D gene (5 bases). Germline CDR1 and CDR2: SEHNR and FQNEAQ (reference sequence). V lost 3 bases to trimming and J lost 7 bases, with 13 bases between them. This CDR3 is built from 14 residues. CDR3 sequence: CASSFARVGNEQFF. CDR3 DNA sequence: TGTGCCAGCAGCTTCGCCAGGGTGGGGAATGAGCAGTTCTTC.

The chain joins TRBV11-2 to TRBJ2-7; no definite D call. Deletions cut 4 bases from V and 9 bases from J, with 10 bases between. This CDR3 contains 11 residues. Germline CDR1 reads SGHAT; CDR2 reads FQNNGV. The CDR3 DNA follows: TGTGCCAGCAGCTCCGGGTTAGTGCAGTACTTC. Translation gives CASSSGLVQYF.

V gene TRBV28 combines with J gene TRBJ2-3; possible D gene TRBD1, 6 bases. Trimming left V 7 bases short and J 1 base short, with 9 bases between. The CDR3 covers 13 residues. Germline CDR1 and CDR2: MDHEN and SYDVKM. The CDR3 loop is CASTAGGTDTQYF. For the CDR3, the DNA is TGTGCCAGCACGGCAGGGGGCACAGATACGCAGTATTTT. Full variable domain (rest looked up from reference TRBV28 and TRBJ2-3): DVKVTQSSRYLVKRTGEKVFLECVQDMDHENMFWYRQDPGLGLRLIYFSYDVKMKEKGDIPEGYSVSREKKERFSLILESASTNQTSMYLCASTAGGTDTQYFGPGTRLTVL.

The chain employs TRBV6-5 and TRBJ1-1; D is unresolved. The CDR3 is made up of 13 amino acids. With 3 bases removed from V and 5 bases from J, the gap between germline ends came to 10 bases. Germline CDR1 is MNHEY and CDR2 is SVGAGI. CDR3 sequence: CASSYNRYTEAFF. The DNA of the CDR3 is TGTGCCAGCAGTTATAACAGATATACTGAAGCTTTCTTT.

The rearrangement uses TRBV6-1 and TRBJ2-3; no reliable D call. CDR1 is MNHNS and CDR2 is SASEGT in the germline V gene. V shed 3 bases and J shed 2 bases, with 6 bases lying between them. The CDR3 consists of 13 residues. The CDR3, as DNA: TGTGCCAGCAGTGACAGGCCCACAGATACGCAGTATTTT. Translating it yields CASSDRPTDTQYF.

This clone was picked up one time. The chain uses TRBV2 and TRBJ1-5; 8 nucleotides match TRBD1. J lost 1 base, V lost 8 bases, and 4 bases had no gene match. The CDR3 is made up of 14 amino acids. The germline V gene has CDR1 SNHLY and CDR2 FYNNEI. The CDR3 DNA reads TGTGCCAGCGGACAGGGAGGGAGCAATCAGCCCCAGCATTTT. Protein: CASGQGGSNQPQHF. Supplemented by reference TRBV2 and TRBJ1-5, the full variable domain reads EPEVTQTPSHQVTQMGQEVILRCVPISNHLYFYWYRQILGQKVEFLVSFYNNEISEKSEIFDDQFSVERPDGSNFTLKIRSTKLEDSAMYFCASGQGGSNQPQHFGDGTRLSIL.

The chain couples TRBV7-2 to TRBJ1-1; D not certain. Trimming removed 2 bases at V and 2 bases at J, with 9 bases between. The V gene's germline CDR1 is SGHTA and CDR2 FQGNSA. The length of the CDR3 is 14 residues. The CDR3 protein is CASSLNGRNTEAFF. The CDR3 DNA reads TGTGCCAGCAGCTTAAACGGTCGTAACACTGAAGCTTTCTTT.

This clone showed up just once. This chain uses TRBV15 with TRBJ1-1; perhaps TRBD1 as D (6 bases). From germline, CDR1 is LNHNV and CDR2 YYDKDF (reference sequence). The CDR3 runs to 15 residues. V was cut by 4 bases and J by 5 bases, with 17 bases left in between. The chain's CDR3 is CATSTYGGSGTEAFF. The CDR3 nucleotides are TGTGCCACCAGCACCTACGGGGGCTCAGGTACTGAAGCTTTCTTT.

The chain employs TRBV28 and TRBJ1-4; unclear D gene. From germline, CDR1 is MDHEN and CDR2 SYDVKM. The CDR3 has 14 residues. Trimming took off 3 bases at V and 6 bases at J, with 11 bases between the two ends. The CDR3 nucleotides are TGTGCCAGCAGTTTTCCTACTGCCGATGAAAAACTGTTTTTT. Translated: CASSFPTADEKLFF.

This sequence joins TRBV7-3 and TRBJ2-3; the match to TRBD2 covers 11 bases. Germline values: CDR1 SGHTA, CDR2 FQGTGA. Trimming at V came to 6 bases and at J to 5 bases, leaving 7 bases not matched to a gene. The CDR3 spans 15 residues. The CDR3 reads CASRLAGDKGDTQYF. In DNA, the CDR3 is TGTGCCAGCAGACTAGCGGGGGACAAGGGAGATACGCAGTATTTT.

The rearrangement links TRBV10-2 to TRBJ1-2; unclear D gene. V shed 0 bases and J shed 4 bases, with 18 bases lying between them. This CDR3 has 17 amino acids. Germline V gene data show CDR1 as WSHSY and CDR2 as SAAADI. CDR3 sequence: CASSESGSYGRIYGYTF. The CDR3 DNA follows: TGCGCCAGCAGTGAGTCGGGTAGCTACGGACGGATCTATGGCTACACCTTC.

The chain combines TRBV6-4 with TRBJ2-3; D uncertain. The V end was cut by 5 bases, the J end by 6 bases, with 18 bases between. The CDR3 extends over 15 amino acids. Germline CDR1 is MRHNA and CDR2 is SNTAGT. The CDR3 DNA reads TGTGCCAGCAGTAAGCGTCCAGAAACCGCGGATACGCAGTATTTT. It is translated as CASSKRPETADTQYF.

V and J are TRBV12-3 or TRBV12-4 and TRBJ2-5; D not resolved. This CDR3 is built from 11 residues. The germline V and J ends were trimmed by 6 bases and 11 bases, with 13 bases remaining between them. CDR3 sequence reads: CASSPDNRQYF. The DNA for the CDR3 is TGTGCCAGCAGCCCCGACAACCGACAGTACTTC.

The chain links TRBV30 to TRBJ2-1; either TRBD1 or TRBD2 may fit D (6 bases each). Per germline, CDR1 GTSNPN and CDR2 SVGIG (reference sequence). The V end lost 2 bases, the J end lost 2 bases, and 10 bases lay between the germline ends. This CDR3 has 14 amino acids. CDR3 amino acids: CAWSLRGAYNEQFF. The CDR3 DNA reads TGTGCCTGGAGTTTAAGGGGGGCCTACAATGAGCAGTTCTTC.

V usage is TRBV6-5 and J usage is TRBJ2-7, with 10 bases identical to TRBD1. The CDR3 loop spans 15 amino acids. Germline V gene sequence: CDR1 MNHEY, CDR2 SVGAGI. Trimming cost V 8 bases and J 2 bases; bases outside gene matches: 9. The DNA of the CDR3 is TGTGCCAGCTTCGGGACAGGGGTGTTGGCCTACGAGCAGTACTTC. Its protein product is CASFGTGVLAYEQYF.